These T cell receptor beta chains were read from a single sample in a study of vaccination and CD4 T cells after COVID-19. These receptors are not linked to any known antigen. Each CDR3 protein is one row after TCRdb ran MiXCR on the PCR reads. The sample lists under 20,000 distinct CDR3 sequences, 45% to 65% occurring once. Sequencing used CD4+ T cells from blood, cultured in vitro, obtained about 7 months after SARS-CoV-2 vaccination. Source of these receptors: a human donor who had recovered from COVID-19. The CDR3 runs from the conserved cysteine through the conserved F or W. The D gene is left open where the match is weak. Not all rows give a size; the values are once, few, many and, for expanded clones, a class.

clone size,V gene,CDR3 length,J gene,D gene,CDR3 DNA,CDR3 protein
NA,TRBV7-9,19,TRBJ2-1,NA,TGTGCCAGCAGCTTAGTTCGGGGCTTGGCCACGAGCTCCTACAATGAGCAGTTCTTC,CASSLVRGLATSSYNEQFF
NA,TRBV4-2,14,TRBJ1-5,TRBD1,TGTGCCAGCAGCTGGGACAGGGGTTATCAGCCCCAGCATTTT,CASSWDRGYQPQHF
NA,TRBV11-3,13,TRBJ2-3,NA,TGTGCCAGCAGCCACCCAGGCCGCGATACGCAGTATTTT,CASSHPGRDTQYF
few,TRBV20-1,16,TRBJ2-3,TRBD2,TGCAGTGCTAGCGGGGGGGCCAGTCATTCGCCAGATACGCAGTATTTT,CSASGGASHSPDTQYF
NA,TRBV6-1,17,TRBJ2-7,TRBD2,TGTGCCAGCAGGCAGGGAACTAGCGGGAGTAGCTCCTACGAGCAGTACTTC,CASRQGTSGSSSYEQYF
NA,TRBV6-1,16,TRBJ2-4,NA,TGTGCCAGCAGACTAGGACAGATTTTAGCCAAAAACATTCAGTACTTC,CASRLGQILAKNIQYF
NA,TRBV20-1,15,TRBJ2-7,TRBD2,TGCAGTGCTAGAGACCATCGGGGGGGGCCGTACGAGCAGTACTTC,CSARDHRGGPYEQYF
few,TRBV20-1,15,TRBJ2-3,TRBD1,TGCAGTGCTAGAGATAGGGACAGGATGGCAGATACGCAGTATTTT,CSARDRDRMADTQYF
few,TRBV7-6,15,TRBJ2-5,NA,TGTGCCAGCAGCCCAGCCATCCGGGGCGGGGAGACCCAGTACTTC,CASSPAIRGGETQYF
few,TRBV27,17,TRBJ1-5,NA,TGTGCCAGCAGTTTAATGGGGACGGCGTATAGCAATCAGCCCCAGCATTTT,CASSLMGTAYSNQPQHF
few,TRBV4-2,15,TRBJ1-2,NA,TGTGCCAGCAGCCAAGACCCGTTGCGGAACTATGGCTACACCTTC,CASSQDPLRNYGYTF
few,TRBV24-1,16,TRBJ2-3,TRBD2,TGTGCCACCAGTGATTTGGGTCGGGAGGGCACAGATACGCAGTATTTT,CATSDLGREGTDTQYF
NA,TRBV6-1,14,TRBJ1-1,NA,TGTGCCAGCAGTGAAATTCTTCGAGCGGCTGAAGCTTTCTTT,CASSEILRAAEAFF
few,TRBV6-8,19,TRBJ1-5,NA,TGTGCCAGGAAAAGAGGGCGGACAGCGGCCTGCCGGCACAATCAGCCCCAGCATTTT,CARKRGRTAACRHNQPQHF